These 23 T cell receptor beta chains share one sample of origin, sequenced in a study of human T cells and chemical hapten exposure. TCRdb reprocessed the RACE reads with MiXCR, giving one entry per CDR3 protein. The table includes more than 80,000 distinct CDR3 sequences, roughly 10% detected once. The time point here: pre-sensitization, week 0. Treatment: therapeutic diphenylcyclopropenone sensitization with weekly scalp DPC. This specimen was whole blood, taken in connection with sensitization to the hapten diphenylcyclopropenone (DPC). The receptors here all came from a woman aged 55-69 years with alopecia areata. Some clones in this sample may be carry-over from other donors' samples.

In DNA, the CDR3 is TGTGCCAGCAGCCCTGACAGGGGGAAGTTCAATGAGCAGTTCTTC. As protein: CASSPDRGKFNEQFF. This rearrangement joins TRBV7-9 to TRBJ2-1; 9 bases align to TRBD1. The junction had 8 bases not matched to a gene; V was cut back by 5 bases and J by 6 bases. The length of the CDR3 is 15 residues. Germline-derived CDR1 and CDR2 are SEHNR and FQNEAQ (reference sequence).

The chain has TRBV27 and TRBJ2-3; 12 bases align to TRBD2. V dropped 6 bases and J dropped 6; count of bases not matched to a gene: 4. CDR3 length equals 14 residues. Germline CDR1 and CDR2: MNHEY and SMNVEV (reference sequence). The CDR3 here is CASSLAGGWDTQYF. The CDR3 DNA sequence: TGTGCCAGCAGCCTAGCGGGGGGGTGGGATACGCAGTATTTT.

This clonotype appeared many times. The V gene is TRBV7-9, the J gene TRBJ1-1; no definite D call. The germline V gene has CDR1 SEHNR and CDR2 FQNEAQ (reference sequence). V was cut by 5 bases and J by 2 bases, with 6 bases left in between. This CDR3 spans 12 amino acids. DNA of the CDR3: TGTGCCAGCAGCCGAGACAACACTGAAGCTTTCTTT. As protein: CASSRDNTEAFF.

The chain carries TRBV19 and TRBJ2-5; 12 nucleotides line up with TRBD2. J lost 1 base, V lost 6 bases, and 6 bases had no gene match. CDR1 is LNHDA and CDR2 is SQIVND in the germline V gene (reference sequence). The CDR3 totals 16 residues. CDR3 nucleotides: TGTGCCAGTAGCCTACCGACTAGCGGGGGCCAAGAGACCCAGTACTTC. Protein sequence: CASSLPTSGGQETQYF.

Points on this clonotype: A much larger clone differs by one base, so this may be a read error. The genes are TRBV5-5 and TRBJ1-1; a weak D match, TRBD1 (6 bases). CDR3 size: 13 residues. The ends were cut back, 4 bases at V and 3 bases at J, with 10 bases in the middle. Germline V lookup: CDR1 SGHKS, CDR2 YYEKEE (reference sequence). The CDR3 DNA reads as TGTGCCAGCAGCCGACAGGAGGACACTGAAGCTTTCTTT. It yields the protein CASSRQEDTEAFF. Looking up the rest from reference TRBV5-5 and TRBJ1-1 gives the full variable domain: DAGVTQSPTHLIKTRGQQVTLRCSPISGHKSVSWYQQVLGQGPQFIFQYYEKEERGRGNFPDRFSARQFPNYSSELNVNALLLGDSALYLCASSRQEDTEAFFGQGTRLTVV.

In this sample, this clonotype turned up a few times. V and J are TRBV5-8 and TRBJ1-6; TRBD1 matches at 8 bases. The V gene end was trimmed by 4 bases and the J gene end by 4 bases; junction bases not matched to a gene: 1. This CDR3 comprises 14 residues. The germline V gene has CDR1 SGHTS and CDR2 YDEGEE. In nucleotides, the CDR3 is TGTGCCAGCAGCAACAGGGGGTATAATTCACCCCTCCACTTT. It translates to CASSNRGYNSPLHF. Based on the CDR3 plus reference TRBV5-8 and TRBJ1-6, the full variable domain is EAGVTQSPTHLIKTRGQQATLRCSPISGHTSVYWYQQALGLGLQFLLWYDEGEERNRGNFPPRFSGRQFPNYSSELNVNALELEDSALYLCASSNRGYNSPLHFGNGTRLTVT.

This chain joins TRBV18 and TRBJ2-5; D perhaps matches TRBD1 (6 bases). In germline, CDR1 is KGHSH, CDR2 LQKENI. This CDR3 is 14 amino acids long. Trimming pared 3 bases from V and 2 bases from J, leaving 10 bases between. CDR3 coding DNA: TGTGCCAGCTCACCTCGGCAGGGGCAAGAGACCCAGTACTTC. This sequence encodes CASSPRQGQETQYF.

This clonotype was detected a few times. V usage is TRBV6-5 and J usage is TRBJ1-2; 9 bases map to TRBD1. With 4 bases clipped from V and 5 bases from J, the junction kept 5 bases outside the gene matches. The CDR3 extends over 14 amino acids. Germline values: CDR1 MNHEY, CDR2 SVGAGI. The CDR3 DNA sequence: TGTGCCAGCAGTTCCCCGGGACAGGGATATGGCTACACCTTC. Residues: CASSSPGQGYGYTF.

This clonotype was counted many times. V and J are TRBV24-1 and TRBJ2-1, with 7 bases fitting TRBD1. Trimming at V came to 2 bases and at J to 5 bases, leaving 8 bases not matched to a gene. Germline lookup yields CDR1 KGHDR and CDR2 SFDVKD. This CDR3 has 16 amino acids. The CDR3 loop is CATSDSGTDPDNEQFF. The CDR3 DNA reads TGTGCCACCAGTGATTCCGGGACAGACCCAGACAATGAGCAGTTCTTC.

This clonotype was seen a handful of times. The CDR3 DNA is TGCGCCAGCAGCCTCCCAGGTTCCATGAACACTGAAGCTTTCTTT. It specifies CASSLPGSMNTEAFF. The chain couples TRBV4-1 to TRBJ1-1; D gene uncertain. The CDR3 is 15 amino acids. Germline values: CDR1 MGHRA, CDR2 YSYEKL. V was pared by 4 bases and J by 0 bases, with 12 bases between.

Comment on this clonotype: This sequence may be a read error, since a much larger clone differs from it by one base. This rearrangement joins TRBV6-5 to TRBJ2-5, with 12 bases fitting TRBD1. Germline V gene data show CDR1 as MNHEY and CDR2 as SVGAGI. The CDR3 has 15 amino acids. The CDR3 here is CASSQGQGAKRTQNF. CDR3 nucleotides: TGTGCCAGCAGTCAGGGACAGGGGGCGAAGCGGACCCAGAACTTC.

Many counts were recorded for this clonotype. V gene TRBV30 combines with J gene TRBJ2-5; D is ambiguous. The CDR3 spans 13 residues. V was pared by 0 bases and J by 2 bases, with 7 bases between. Germline CDR1 is GTSNPN and CDR2 is SVGIG (reference sequence). The CDR3 DNA is TGTGCCTGGAGTGTACGCCTACAAGAGACCCAGTACTTC. As protein: CAWSVRLQETQYF.

This clonotype was recorded many times. The chain joins TRBV6-1 to TRBJ2-3; D remains unclear. The CDR3 contains 11 residues. The germline gives CDR1 MNHNS, CDR2 SASEGT. The V gene lost 4 bases and the J gene lost 4 bases, with 3 bases spanning the gap. DNA of the CDR3: TGTGCCAGCAGTGGGGCAGATACGCAGTATTTT. It yields the protein CASSGADTQYF.

This clonotype came up many times. This chain uses TRBV30 with TRBJ1-1, with D maybe TRBD1 (6 bases). The CDR3 is 15 residues long. Trimming removed 2 bases from V and 0 bases from J, with 13 bases in between. Germline V gene sequence: CDR1 GTSNPN, CDR2 SVGIG (reference sequence). This CDR3 is CAWSTTGTLNTEAFF. CDR3 bases: TGTGCCTGGAGTACCACCGGGACATTGAACACTGAAGCTTTCTTT. The full variable domain, its missing parts supplied by reference TRBV30 and TRBJ1-1, is SQTIHQWPATLVQPVGSPLSLECTVEGTSNPNLYWYRQAAGRGLQLLFYSVGIGQISSEVPQNLSASRPQDRQFILSSKKLLLSDSGFYLCAWSTTGTLNTEAFFGQGTRLTVV.

The chain carries TRBV18 and TRBJ1-3; 12 positions agree with TRBD1. With 2 bases clipped from V and 1 base from J, the junction kept 6 bases outside the gene matches. In germline, CDR1 is KGHSH, CDR2 LQKENI. The CDR3 has 18 residues. The CDR3 loop reads CASSPFPGQGASGNTIYF. The CDR3 region has the DNA TGTGCCAGCTCACCATTTCCGGGACAGGGGGCGTCTGGAAACACCATATATTTT.

This chain links TRBV27 with TRBJ1-6, with 8 bases that match TRBD1. Trimming removed 5 bases from V and 13 bases from J; junction bases left unmatched: 10. The CDR3 is made up of 14 amino acids. Germline V gives CDR1 MNHEY, CDR2 SMNVEV (reference sequence). CDR3: CASSLGQGMIPLHF. DNA for the CDR3: TGTGCCAGCAGTCTTGGACAGGGAATGATCCCCCTCCACTTT.

This clonotype appeared many times. The chain has TRBV5-1 and TRBJ2-1; a weak D match, TRBD2 (6 bases). This CDR3 contains 13 residues. The germline CDR1 and CDR2 sequences are SGHRS and YFSETQ. V was pared by 0 bases and J by 12 bases, with 13 bases between. Written as DNA, the CDR3 is TGCGCCAGCAGCTTGGCCCCCGGGGGTCTGCAGTTCTTC. Its translation is CASSLAPGGLQFF. Based on the CDR3 plus reference TRBV5-1 and TRBJ2-1, the full variable domain is KAGVTQTPRYLIKTRGQQVTLSCSPISGHRSVSWYQQTPGQGLQFLFEYFSETQRNKGNFPGRFSGRQFSNSRSEMNVSTLELGDSALYLCASSLAPGGLQFFGPGTRLTVL.

V gene TRBV30 combines with J gene TRBJ1-5; TRBD1 matches at 10 bases. Germline V gene lookup returns CDR1 GTSNPN and CDR2 SVGIG (reference sequence). V shed 3 bases, J shed 5 bases, and the junction held 4 bases outside the gene matches. The CDR3 runs to 14 residues. Written as DNA, the CDR3 is TGTGCCTGGAGGAGCGGACAGGGGGATCAGCCCCAGCATTTT. This sequence encodes CAWRSGQGDQPQHF.

There are many counts of this clonotype. This sequence joins TRBV29-1 and TRBJ2-7; tentative D call: TRBD2 (5 bases). There are 12 residues in the CDR3. Looked up from germline, CDR1 is SQVTM and CDR2 is ANQGSEA. V was pared by 3 bases and J by 3 bases, with 9 bases between. CDR3 sequence: CSVEGSGYEQYF. CDR3 DNA sequence: TGCAGCGTTGAGGGCAGCGGCTACGAGCAGTACTTC.

The chain is built from TRBV4-2 and TRBJ2-7, with 9 bases aligning to TRBD2. Germline values: CDR1 LGHNA, CDR2 YNFKEQ. The V and J ends lost 1 base and 4 bases, in that order; junction bases with no gene match: 5. This CDR3 has 15 amino acids. The CDR3 DNA reads TGTGCCAGCAGCCAAGTTAGCGGGGGCACGTACGAGCAGTACTTC. Protein sequence: CASSQVSGGTYEQYF.

This clonotype was seen repeatedly, ten times or more. The gene calls are TRBV4-1 and TRBJ1-1; D uncertain. This CDR3 is built from 14 residues. Germline assignment: CDR1 MGHRA and CDR2 YSYEKL. V was clipped by 1 base and J by 0 bases, with 6 bases between them. The CDR3 bases are TGCGCCAGCAGCCAAGCGGGGATGAACACTGAAGCTTTCTTT. Translated, it gives CASSQAGMNTEAFF.

This clonotype showed up many times. The CDR3 loop reads CASSSRPDGDSYGYTF. In DNA form, the CDR3 reads TGTGCCAGCAGCTCGCGCCCAGACGGGGACAGCTATGGCTACACCTTC. V is TRBV7-2 and J is TRBJ1-2, with 7 bases fitting TRBD1. Germline lookup yields CDR1 SGHTA and CDR2 FQGNSA. V lost 4 bases to trimming and J lost 4 bases; unmatched junction nucleotides: 12. This CDR3 is built from 16 residues.

There are many counts of this clonotype. J is TRBJ2-5 and V is TRBV6-5; TRBD2 agrees at 9 bases. This CDR3 is built from 14 residues. The V gene's germline CDR1 is MNHEY and CDR2 SVGAGI. After removal of 1 base from V and 5 bases from J, the junction contained 2 bases not matched to a gene. The CDR3 sequence is CASSYLAGGETQYF. DNA of the CDR3: TGTGCCAGCAGTTACTTGGCGGGAGGGGAGACCCAGTACTTC.